This T cell receptor beta chain was observed in a study of B cell selection in AIRE deficiency. The assay was immunoSEQ multiplex PCR, and TCRdb's table has in-frame clones only and misses some. The table lists 25,000 to 30,000 clones, nearly 97% of them singletons, with just under 0.25% in the top ten. Broader study findings: About 29% of healthy-shared Treg sequences were found among patient Tconv cells. Shared Treg sequences were biased toward short CDR3s with few non-templated nucleotide insertions.

This CDR3 is built from 16 residues. Comments on this clone: The antigen is undetermined.

Conventional CD4 T cells were sorted as CD4+CD127+ cells. Healthy unrelated donors supplied the control samples. This TCR derives from a human donor in good health. Sequences were obtained from CD4+CD127+ conventional T cells sorted from PBMCs. The rearrangement uses TRBV21-1 and TRBJ1-1. TRBV21-1 is flagged as a pseudogene. In DNA form, the CDR3 reads TGTGCCAGCAGCAAATTTACGAAGGCCCACTACACTGAAGCTTTCTTT. This translates into CASSKFTKAHYTEAFF.